This T cell receptor beta chain was captured in a study of response to subunit inactivated influenza vaccine. This clonotype was observed a few times. Its specificity is unknown. Study-wide results and limits: Each seasonal influenza vaccination recruits few new T cells, the authors suggested.

TCRdb independently ran MiXCR on the RT-PCR reads; one entry per CDR3 protein. Of approximately 530,000 distinct CDR3 sequences listed, roughly 13% were seen once; the top ten hold less than 15%. The length of the CDR3 is 16 residues. From germline, CDR1 is SGHVT and CDR2 SQSDAQ. V lost 2 bases and J lost 4, with 12 bases in between. Sequencing used PBMCs from blood, obtained more than 35 days after vaccination. The source is a man aged 50-60 years who received an inactivated influenza vaccine. This rearrangement joins TRBV7-4 to TRBJ2-6; D unclear. The CDR3 sequence is CASSLLGRTGANVLTF. The CDR3 DNA reads as TGTGCCAGCAGCTTACTGGGCCGCACGGGGGCCAACGTCCTGACTTTC.